This T cell receptor (beta chain) was obtained from a study of vaccination and CD4 T cells after COVID-19. Study in general: Post-COVID draws followed diagnosis by a median around 100 days (range 35 to 161).

Notes on this clonotype: Its cognate antigen is unknown.

Noted treatment: roughly 10-day PBMC culture with coronavirus spike peptide pools or control peptides (ViraFEST assay). Researchers used the Oncomine TCR Beta short-read assay to sequence DNA from cultured CD4+ T cells. TCRdb ran MiXCR on the PCR reads and lists one entry per CDR3 protein. Of some 16,000 distinct CDR3 sequences in the sample, 44% are singletons; the top ten hold 3.7%. The sequence was collected from a human donor who had recovered from COVID-19. Sequences were obtained from CD4+ T cells from blood, cultured in vitro.

CDR3 nucleotides: TGTGCCAGCAGCAATCATGGGCTAGCGGGAACAGATACGCAGTATTTT. As protein: CASSNHGLAGTDTQYF. The chain recombines TRBV21-1 with TRBJ2-3; the DNA was not used to check the table's D call, TRBD2. TRBV21-1 is classified as a pseudogene. The CDR3 consists of 16 residues.